This T cell receptor beta chain originates from a study of T cell responses to AZD1222 COVID-19 vaccine. Sequenced by immunoSEQ multiplex PCR; TCRdb stores in-frame clones only, minus some. The table includes tens of thousands of clones, roughly 88% detected once. The CDR3 totals 16 residues. Trimming removed 0 bases from V and 4 bases from J, with 10 bases in between. The germline CDR1 and CDR2 sequences are LGHDT and YNNKEL (reference sequence). This clonotype originated in an adult in good health. The source material was peripheral blood, sampled on day 0 of AZD1222 vaccination. J is TRBJ1-6 and V is TRBV3-1 (or the pseudogene TRBV3-2); D unresolved. The CDR3 DNA reads as TGTGCCAGCAGCCAAGATCCAGTTGATTATAATTCACCCCTCCACTTT. Translating gives CASSQDPVDYNSPLHF.